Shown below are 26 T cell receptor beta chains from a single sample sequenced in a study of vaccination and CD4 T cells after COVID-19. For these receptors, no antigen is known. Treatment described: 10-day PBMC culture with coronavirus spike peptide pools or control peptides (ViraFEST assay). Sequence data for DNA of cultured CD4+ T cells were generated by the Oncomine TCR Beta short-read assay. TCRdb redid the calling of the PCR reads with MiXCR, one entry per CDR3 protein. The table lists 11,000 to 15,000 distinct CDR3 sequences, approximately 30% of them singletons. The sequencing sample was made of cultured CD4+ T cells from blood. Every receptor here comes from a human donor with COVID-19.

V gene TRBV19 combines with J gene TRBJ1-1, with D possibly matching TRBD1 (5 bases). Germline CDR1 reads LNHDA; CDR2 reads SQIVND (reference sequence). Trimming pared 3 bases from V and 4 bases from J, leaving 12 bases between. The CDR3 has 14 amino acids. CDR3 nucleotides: TGTGCCAGTAGTATTCGTCAGGGAGGCACTGAAGCTTTCTTT. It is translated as CASSIRQGGTEAFF.

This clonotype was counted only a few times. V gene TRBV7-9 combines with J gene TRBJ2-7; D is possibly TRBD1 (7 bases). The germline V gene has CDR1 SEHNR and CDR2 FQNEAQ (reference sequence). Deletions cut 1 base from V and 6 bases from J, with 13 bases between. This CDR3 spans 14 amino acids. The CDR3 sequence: CASSLGPQGGEQYF. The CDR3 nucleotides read TGTGCCAGCAGCTTAGGGCCCCAGGGGGGCGAGCAGTACTTC.

For the CDR3, the DNA is TGTGCCACCAGTGTAACGGATACGCAGTATTTT. Its protein is CATSVTDTQYF. V and J are TRBV24-1 and TRBJ2-3; D uncertain. Trimming removed 5 bases from V and 6 bases from J, with 5 bases in between. The CDR3 extends over 11 amino acids. Germline assignment: CDR1 KGHDR and CDR2 SFDVKD.

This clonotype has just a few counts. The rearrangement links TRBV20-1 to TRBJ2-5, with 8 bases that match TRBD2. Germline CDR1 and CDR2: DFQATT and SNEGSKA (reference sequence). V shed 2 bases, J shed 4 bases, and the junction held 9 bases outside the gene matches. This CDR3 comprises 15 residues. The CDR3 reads CSARRPGGGRETQYF. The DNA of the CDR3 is TGCAGTGCTAGACGCCCGGGAGGGGGGAGAGAGACCCAGTACTTC.

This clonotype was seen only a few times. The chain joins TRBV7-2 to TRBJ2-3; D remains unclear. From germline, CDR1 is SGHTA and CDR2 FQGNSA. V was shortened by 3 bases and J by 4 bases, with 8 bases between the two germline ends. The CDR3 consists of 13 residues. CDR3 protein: CASSFRLSDTQYF. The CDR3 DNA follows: TGTGCCAGCAGCTTTCGGTTATCAGATACGCAGTATTTT.

The CDR3 region is CASSLTGTRTYEQYF. The DNA of the CDR3 is TGTGCCAGCAGCTTAACCGGGACACGGACCTACGAGCAGTACTTC. The genes are TRBV7-9 and TRBJ2-7; possibly TRBD1 for D (6 bases). Trimming stripped 2 bases from V and 2 bases from J, with 13 bases between. In germline, CDR1 is SEHNR, CDR2 FQNEAQ (reference sequence). The CDR3 runs 15 residues.

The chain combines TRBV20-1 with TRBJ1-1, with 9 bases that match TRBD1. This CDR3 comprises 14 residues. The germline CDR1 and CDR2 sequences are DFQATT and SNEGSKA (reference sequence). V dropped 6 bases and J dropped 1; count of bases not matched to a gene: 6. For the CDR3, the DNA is TGCAGTGCCGTCGACAGGGGGAGGAACACTGAAGCTTTCTTT. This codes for CSAVDRGRNTEAFF.

The CDR3 nucleotides read TGTGCCAGCAGCTTGGTAGGGTCGGGATTGGGGACCCAGTACTTC. Encoded protein: CASSLVGSGLGTQYF. The chain is built from TRBV5-8 and TRBJ2-5, with D tentatively TRBD2 (5 bases). The CDR3 has 15 amino acids. V shed 0 bases and J shed 7 bases, with 16 bases lying between them. The germline CDR1 and CDR2 sequences are SGHTS and YDEGEE.

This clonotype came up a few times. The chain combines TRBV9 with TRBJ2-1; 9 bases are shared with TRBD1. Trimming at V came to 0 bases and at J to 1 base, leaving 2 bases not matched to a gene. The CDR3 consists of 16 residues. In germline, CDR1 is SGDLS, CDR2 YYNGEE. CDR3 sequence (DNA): TGTGCCAGCAGCGTAGCCGGGACAGGGTCCTACAATGAGCAGTTCTTC. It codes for CASSVAGTGSYNEQFF.

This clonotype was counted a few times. Here the CDR3 DNA reads TGCAGTGCTAGAGAGGGCCGGTCCAACTATGGCTACACCTTC. It translates to CSAREGRSNYGYTF. The chain joins TRBV20-1 to TRBJ1-2; the D is unclear. Germline V CDR1 and CDR2: DFQATT, SNEGSKA (reference sequence). Trimming cost V 0 bases and J 2 bases, with 10 bases left between them. CDR3 length: 14 residues.

In DNA form, the CDR3 reads TGTGCCAGCAGTGTCGGGGTGGGCACTGAAGCTTTCTTT. Amino acids: CASSVGVGTEAFF. The rearrangement uses TRBV6-4 and TRBJ1-1; D gene uncertain. Germline CDR1 is MRHNA and CDR2 is SNTAGT. The CDR3 totals 13 residues. V was clipped by 4 bases and J by 4 bases, with 10 bases between them.

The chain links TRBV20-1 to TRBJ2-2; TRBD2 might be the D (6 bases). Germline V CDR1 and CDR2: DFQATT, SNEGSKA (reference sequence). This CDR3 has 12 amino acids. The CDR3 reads CSGGENTGELFF. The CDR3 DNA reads TGCAGCGGGGGAGAGAACACCGGGGAGCTGTTTTTT.

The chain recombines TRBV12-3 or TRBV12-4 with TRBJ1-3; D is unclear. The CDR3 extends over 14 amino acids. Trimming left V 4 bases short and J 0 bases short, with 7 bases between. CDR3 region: CASSSSDSGNTIYF. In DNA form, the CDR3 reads TGTGCCAGCAGTTCCAGCGACTCTGGAAACACCATATATTTT.

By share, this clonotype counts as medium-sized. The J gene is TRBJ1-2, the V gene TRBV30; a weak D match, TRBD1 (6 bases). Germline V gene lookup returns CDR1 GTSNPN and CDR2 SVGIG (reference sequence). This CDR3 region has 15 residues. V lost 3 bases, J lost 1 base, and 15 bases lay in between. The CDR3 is CAWSVGTYHNYGYTF. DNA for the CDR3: TGTGCCTGGAGCGTCGGGACATACCATAACTATGGCTACACCTTC.

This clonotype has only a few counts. CDR3 in amino acids: CASSLIQTYEQYF. The CDR3, as DNA: TGTGCCAGCAGCTTAATCCAGACCTACGAGCAGTACTTC. V gene TRBV7-2 combines with J gene TRBJ2-7, with D uncertain. Deletions cut 2 bases from V and 2 bases from J, with 7 bases between. The CDR3 is made up of 13 amino acids. Germline CDR1 SGHTA, CDR2 FQGNSA.

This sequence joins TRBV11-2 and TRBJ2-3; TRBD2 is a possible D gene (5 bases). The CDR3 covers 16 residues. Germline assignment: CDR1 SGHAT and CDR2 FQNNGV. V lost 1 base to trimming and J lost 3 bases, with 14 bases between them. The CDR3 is CASSLGGRTSTDTQYF. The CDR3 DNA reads TGTGCCAGCAGCTTAGGCGGGCGGACTTCTACAGATACGCAGTATTTT. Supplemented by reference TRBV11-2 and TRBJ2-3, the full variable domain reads EAGVAQSPRYKIIEKRQSVAFWCNPISGHATLYWYQQILGQGPKLLIQFQNNGVVDDSQLPKDRFSAERLKGVDSTLKIQPAKLEDSAVYLCASSLGGRTSTDTQYFGPGTRLTVL.

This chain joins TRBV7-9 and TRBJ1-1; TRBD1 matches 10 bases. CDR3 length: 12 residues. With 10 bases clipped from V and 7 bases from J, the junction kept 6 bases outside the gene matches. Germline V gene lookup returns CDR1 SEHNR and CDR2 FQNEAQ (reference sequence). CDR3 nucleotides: TGTGCCACACAGGACAGGGGGATTGAAGCTTTCTTT. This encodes CATQDRGIEAFF.

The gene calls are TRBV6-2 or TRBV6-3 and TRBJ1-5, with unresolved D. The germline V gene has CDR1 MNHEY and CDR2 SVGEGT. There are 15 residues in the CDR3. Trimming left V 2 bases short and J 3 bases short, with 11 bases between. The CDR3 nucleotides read TGTGCCAGCAGTTACCTCCGAGGGTCCAATCAGCCCCAGCATTTT. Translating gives CASSYLRGSNQPQHF.

In nucleotides, the CDR3 is TGTGCCAGCACCAGACTAGCAGATACGCAGTATTTT. This codes for CASTRLADTQYF. V usage is TRBV12-3 or TRBV12-4 and J usage is TRBJ2-3; tentative D call: TRBD2 (6 bases). The length of the CDR3 is 12 residues. V gave up 7 bases and J gave up 4 bases, with 9 bases separating them.

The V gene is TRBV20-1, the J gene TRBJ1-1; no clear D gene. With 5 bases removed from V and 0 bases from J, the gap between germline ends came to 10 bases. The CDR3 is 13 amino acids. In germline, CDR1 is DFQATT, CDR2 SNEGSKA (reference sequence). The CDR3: CSAAPSVNTEAFF. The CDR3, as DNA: TGCAGTGCTGCCCCATCTGTGAACACTGAAGCTTTCTTT.

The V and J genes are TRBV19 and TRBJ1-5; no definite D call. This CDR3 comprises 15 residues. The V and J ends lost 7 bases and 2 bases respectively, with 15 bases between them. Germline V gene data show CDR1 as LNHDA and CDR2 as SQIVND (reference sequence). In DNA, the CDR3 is TGTGCCAGTATTACGAACCCGAACGGCAATCAGCCCCAGCATTTT. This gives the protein CASITNPNGNQPQHF.

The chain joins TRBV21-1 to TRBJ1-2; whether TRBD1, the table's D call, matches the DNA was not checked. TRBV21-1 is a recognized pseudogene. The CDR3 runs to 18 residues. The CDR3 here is CASSKASDRGLGNYGYTF. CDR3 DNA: TGTGCCAGCAGCAAAGCCTCGGACAGGGGCCTCGGGAACTATGGCTACACCTTC.

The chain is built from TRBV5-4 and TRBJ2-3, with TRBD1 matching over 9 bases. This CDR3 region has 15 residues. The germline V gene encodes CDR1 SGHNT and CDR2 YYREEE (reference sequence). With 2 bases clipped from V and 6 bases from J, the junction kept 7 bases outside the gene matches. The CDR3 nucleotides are TGTGCCAGCAGCTTTGAACAGGGGGCCGGGGATACGCAGTATTTT. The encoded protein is CASSFEQGAGDTQYF.

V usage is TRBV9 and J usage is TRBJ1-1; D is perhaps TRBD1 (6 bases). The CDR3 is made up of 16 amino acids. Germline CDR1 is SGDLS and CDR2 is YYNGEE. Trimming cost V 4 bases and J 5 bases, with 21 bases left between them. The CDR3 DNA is TGTGCCAGCAGCCCCCAGGTAGGGGGGCTCGGGACTGAAGCTTTCTTT. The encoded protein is CASSPQVGGLGTEAFF. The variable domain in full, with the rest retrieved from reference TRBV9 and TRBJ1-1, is DSGVTQTPKHLITATGQRVTLRCSPRSGDLSVYWYQQSLDQGLQFLIQYYNGEERAKGNILERFSAQQFPDLHSELNLSSLELGDSALYFCASSPQVGGLGTEAFFGQGTRLTVV.

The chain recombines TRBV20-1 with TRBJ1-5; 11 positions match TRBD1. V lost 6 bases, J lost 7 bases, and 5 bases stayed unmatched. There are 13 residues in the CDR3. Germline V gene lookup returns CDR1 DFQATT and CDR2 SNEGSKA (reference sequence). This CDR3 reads CSANRDRGQPQHF. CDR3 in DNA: TGCAGTGCAAACCGGGACAGGGGGCAGCCCCAGCATTTT.

In DNA form, the CDR3 reads TGTGCCAGCAGCCCTCAGACAGAGACCCAGTACTTC. This translates into CASSPQTETQYF. The J gene is TRBJ2-5, the V gene TRBV11-2, with D uncertain. CDR3 length: 12 residues. Trimming removed 5 bases at V and 4 bases at J, with 8 bases between. Germline V lookup: CDR1 SGHAT, CDR2 FQNNGV.